The T cell receptor (beta chain) described here comes from a study of shared clonotypes between healthy human individuals (TCRdb year 2020). Concerning the study at large: The cohort comprised a couple of women and a few men aged 18 to 49 years. For each donor, three plates each were used for CD4 naive and CD4 memory, two plates were used for CD8 naive, and one plate was used for CD8 memory. The study deeply sequenced blood TCR repertoires of five healthy adults to estimate repertoire size and the extent of clonotype sharing between individuals. To increase sequencing depth and limit assay-specific biases, TCR repertoire library preparation and sequencing were carried out by different laboratories using diverse techniques. Leukapheresis yielded between about 0.85 and 9.5 billion PBMCs per donor. Points the paper makes about the study in general: Estimated clonotype richness was generally larger for naive than for memory subsets. Based on pairwise subsampling, the degree of clonotype sharing among donors was expected to be affected by sequencing depth. The genetic and exposure-history diversity represented was limited by the small number of donors. Across a few donors, approximately 4.6% of naive CD4, 3% to 3.5% of naive CD8, under 2.5% of memory CD4, and approximately 0.4% of memory CD8 clonotypes were shared. Compared with non-shared clonotypes, the clonotypes found in all four sorted-subset donors had higher generation probabilities. Sampling was restricted to blood, and TCR repertoires in tissue are likely to differ from TCR repertoires in blood. Rarefaction of sorted-subset datasets indicated incomplete sequencing despite the large sequencing depth.

As for this clone: No cognate antigen has been identified for it. Qualities for individual bases were not recorded, and no much larger clone is one base off.

Using the deep immunoSEQ assay, TCR CDR3 regions were amplified from genomic DNA by multiplex PCR. Extracted genomic DNA from each cell subset was spread evenly across all wells of several immunoSEQ 96-well plates, with each plate serving as a replicate. For sorted subsets, roughly 200 ng genomic DNA, equal to about 30,000 T cell genomes, was loaded into each replicate PCR. Purified libraries were measured with a Qubit 3.0 fluorometer, size-checked on a Bioanalyzer 2100, and measured again with the KAPA Library Quantification kit. Each immunoSEQ 96-well plate was sequenced on its own single-read 150-cycle Illumina NextSeq 550 flow cell. Regarding the original processing steps: The immunoSEQ output contained only junctional sequences without quality scores, so filtering could not match that applied to full-length reads. To assign V/J genes and CDR3, sequences were annotated using PyIR, a Python wrapper for IgBLAST v1.9, with IMGT germline references. Reads with weak V/J assignments (E-value above 1e-6), missing CDR3, stop codons, out-of-frame junctions, or ambiguous translated residues were removed. V3J clonotypes were defined by identical inferred V gene, J gene, and CDR3 amino acid sequence. To compute the percentage overlap between repertoires, the number of shared unique clonotypes was divided by the size of the smaller repertoire. RTK rarefaction, the Chao1 estimator, and Recon v2.1 estimates of unobserved clonotypes were used to assess repertoire richness. Generation probabilities for all TCRbeta clonotypes obtained by the gDNA method from several donors were computed using OLGA. TCRdb retrieved this table from immuneACCESS and kept in-frame rearrangements only. Not all clones are present; in checked studies, unresolved V genes account for under half, and no reason is known for the remainder. That table supplies the V and J calls and clone size; D and trimming were determined from the DNA. The sample profile shows approximately 1.9 million clones; 93% of them were found once. The ten largest make up less than 2% of the sample.

CDR1 and CDR2 are drawn from the germline V gene (reference sequence): GTSNPN, SVGIG. Measured from the cysteine to the phenylalanine, the CDR3 is 14 residues long. Just the 42-base CDR3 DNA is kept, in frame starting at base 1. V loses 0 bases of germline sequence and J loses 4 bases, and the interval between the two ends is 12 bases. For the CD8 naive samples, CD45RO-negative cells were positively selected for CCR7, yielding a CD45RA+CCR7+ population from which TemRA cells were excluded. The donors were healthy, HIV-negative adults who had no recently reported acute infections or vaccinations. Every donor was a Caucasian adult residing in Nashville, Tennessee, USA. Blood was collected by leukapheresis, and PBMCs were isolated by Ficoll-Histopaque density gradient centrifugation and then cryopreserved in liquid nitrogen vapor phase. Purity and quantity of every magnetically sorted T cell population were checked by analytical flow cytometry. Each sorted fraction had its genomic DNA isolated and then quantified by UV absorbance on a Nanodrop 2000c.

The chain employs TRBV30 and TRBJ1-1; no D segment can be confidently identified. Sequenced sample: naive CD8+ T cells from PBMCs. In light of the paper, this sample's cell subset or site label describes: CD45RA+CCR7+. The TCR comes from a man aged 18 to 35 in good health. Some clones in this sample may be carry-over from other donors' samples. DNA sequence: TGTGCCTGGAGTGTGAGGGATTCGAGCACTGAAGCTTTCTTT. This codes for CAWSVRDSSTEAFF. The full variable domain, completed from the reference TRBV30 and TRBJ1-1 proteins outside the CDR3, reads SQTIHQWPATLVQPVGSPLSLECTVEGTSNPNLYWYRQAAGRGLQLLFYSVGIGQISSEVPQNLSASRPQDRQFILSSKKLLLSDSGFYLCAWSVRDSSTEAFFGQGTRLTVV.